The 32 T cell receptor beta chains reported below all come from one sample, sequenced in a study of T cell repertoires in cytomegalovirus infection. These receptors lack a known antigen. One entry per CDR3 protein, called by TCRdb with MiXCR from the reads. The sample consists of about 700,000 distinct CDR3 sequences, roughly 36% of them appearing once. The sequences come from cultured PBMCs, collected from culture after CMV antigen stimulation. Receptor source: a human donor in good health (CMV status not recorded). Some clones in this sample may be carry-over from other donors' samples.

As to this clonotype: Sequence at one end of the junction differs from germline and may be a read error. The chain uses TRBV7-2 and TRBJ2-2; unclear D gene. The CDR3 consists of 14 residues. Germline V CDR1 and CDR2: SGHTA, FQGNSA. CDR3 in amino acids: CANSFKRVTGELFF. DNA for the CDR3: TGTGCCAACAGCTTCAAGCGAGTCACCGGGGAGCTGTTTTTT.

V is TRBV20-1 and J is TRBJ2-3; possibly TRBD1 or TRBD2 for D (6 bases each). V lost 6 bases to trimming and J lost 2 bases, with 15 bases between them. The CDR3 contains 14 residues. CDR1 DFQATT and CDR2 SNEGSKA come from the germline V gene (reference sequence). The CDR3 sequence: CSARRGAFTDTQYF. CDR3 DNA: TGCAGTGCCCGTAGGGGGGCGTTCACAGATACGCAGTATTTT.

The chain joins TRBV28 to TRBJ1-1, with D possibly TRBD1 on 6 matching bases. Trimming removed 2 bases from V and 7 bases from J, with 14 bases in between. Germline CDR1 and CDR2: MDHEN and SYDVKM. The CDR3 is made up of 14 amino acids. The CDR3 nucleotides are TGTGCCAGCAGTTTAGCAGGGGTGCTCTTTGAAGCTTTCTTT. Translating gives CASSLAGVLFEAFF.

This clonotype was recorded a few times. The V and J genes are TRBV4-3 and TRBJ2-3; TRBD2 matches 8 bases. This CDR3 has 15 amino acids. Germline lookup yields CDR1 LGHNA and CDR2 YSLEER. Trimming took 3 bases from V and 3 from J; bases not matched to a gene: 5. The CDR3: CASSQYSGSTDTQYF. CDR3 sequence (DNA): TGCGCCAGCAGCCAGTACAGCGGGAGTACAGATACGCAGTATTTT.

The J gene is TRBJ2-3, the V gene TRBV4-1, with D unresolved. Germline CDR1 and CDR2: MGHRA and YSYEKL. The CDR3 spans 13 residues. The V end lost 5 bases, the J end lost 5 bases, and 11 bases lay between the germline ends. Here the CDR3 DNA reads TGCGCCAGCAGCTCCCGTGACGGAGATACGCAGTATTTT. This gives the protein CASSSRDGDTQYF.

The V and J genes are TRBV12-3 or TRBV12-4 and TRBJ2-5; a weak D match, TRBD2 (5 bases). V was clipped by 10 bases and J by 9 bases, with 18 bases between them. This CDR3 contains 12 residues. The CDR3 protein is CAISTLRGSQYF. The CDR3 nucleotides read TGTGCCATCTCGACCCTACGCGGGTCCCAGTACTTC.

The gene calls are TRBV15 and TRBJ1-5, with a possible D match to TRBD1 (6 bases). From germline, CDR1 is LNHNV and CDR2 YYDKDF (reference sequence). V was clipped by 5 bases and J by 4 bases, with 15 bases between them. The length of the CDR3 is 15 residues. Written as DNA, the CDR3 is TGTGCCACCAGCCCGACCGGGACAACGAATCAGCCCCAGCATTTT. Translated: CATSPTGTTNQPQHF. Using reference TRBV15 and TRBJ1-5 for the parts outside the CDR3, the full variable domain is DAMVIQNPRYQVTQFGKPVTLSCSQTLNHNVMYWYQQKSSQAPKLLFHYYDKDFNNEADTPDNFQSRRPNTSFCFLDIRSPGLGDTAMYLCATSPTGTTNQPQHFGDGTRLSIL.

A few counts support this clonotype. The rearrangement uses TRBV7-2 and TRBJ2-7, with D unclear. V lost 5 bases and J 3 bases, leaving 8 bases between the germline ends. This CDR3 contains 12 residues. Germline loops: CDR1 SGHTA, CDR2 FQGNSA. CDR3 nucleotides: TGTGCCAGCAGCCATACCGTCTACGAGCAGTACTTC. This translates into CASSHTVYEQYF.

The V call is TRBV12-3 or TRBV12-4, the J call TRBJ2-2; 7 bases are shared with TRBD2. The CDR3 totals 14 residues. The V gene end was trimmed by 9 bases and the J gene end by 6 bases; junction bases not matched to a gene: 10. The DNA for the CDR3 is TGTGCCAGTACCTTAGCGGGTCGGGCCGGGGAGCTGTTTTTT. Encoded protein: CASTLAGRAGELFF.

A few counts support this clonotype. CDR3 sequence (DNA): TGTGCCAGCACTAAAGGGGCGGTTTCATACGAGCAGTACTTC. Protein sequence: CASTKGAVSYEQYF. This chain joins TRBV3-1 and TRBJ2-7; TRBD1 might be the D (5 bases). The CDR3 loop spans 14 amino acids. CDR1 LGHDT and CDR2 YNNKEL come from the germline V gene (reference sequence). The V gene lost 7 bases and the J gene lost 4 bases, with 17 bases spanning the gap.

The V call is TRBV24-1, the J call TRBJ2-5; tentatively, D is TRBD1 or TRBD2 (6 bases each). Germline V CDR1 and CDR2: KGHDR, SFDVKD. The V end was cut by 5 bases, the J end by 4 bases, with 10 bases between. The CDR3 runs to 13 residues. In DNA, the CDR3 is TGTGCCACCAGTGCCGGGGGCTTAGAGACCCAGTACTTC. Its translation: CATSAGGLETQYF.

The chain links TRBV19 to TRBJ2-3; D perhaps matches TRBD1 (6 bases). The CDR3 runs 14 residues. V lost 8 bases and J 2 bases, leaving 14 bases between the germline ends. Germline V gene lookup returns CDR1 LNHDA and CDR2 SQIVND (reference sequence). The CDR3 sequence: CASSTGTYTDTQYF. The CDR3 coding sequence is TGTGCCAGTTCAACAGGGACCTACACAGATACGCAGTATTTT.

This clonotype was found a few times. The gene calls are TRBV2 and TRBJ2-3, with TRBD1 matching over 11 bases. The CDR3 is made up of 15 amino acids. The junction had 8 bases not matched to a gene; V was cut back by 6 bases and J by 6 bases. Germline CDR1 SNHLY, CDR2 FYNNEI. The CDR3 loop reads CASSGDRGFGDTQYF. The CDR3 DNA reads as TGTGCCAGCAGCGGGGACAGGGGGTTTGGTGATACGCAGTATTTT.

This clonotype has more than one count but fewer than ten. V usage is TRBV7-9 and J usage is TRBJ2-3; the match to TRBD2 covers 8 bases. The CDR3 runs 15 residues. V lost 5 bases, J lost 0 bases, and 4 bases stayed unmatched. CDR1 and CDR2 from the germline V gene are SEHNR and FQNEAQ (reference sequence). The CDR3 reads CASSPGGRSTDTQYF. CDR3 nucleotides: TGTGCCAGCAGCCCGGGGGGGCGGAGCACAGATACGCAGTATTTT.

As to this clonotype: Since a much larger clone is just one base distant, this may be a read error. The chain uses TRBV11-1 and TRBJ2-3; D possibly corresponds to TRBD2 (5 bases). The CDR3 spans 13 residues. V dropped 1 base and J dropped 4 bases, with 6 bases sitting between them. Germline lookup yields CDR1 SGHAT and CDR2 FQDESV (reference sequence). The CDR3 loop is CASSLGTPDTQYF. DNA for the CDR3: TGTGCCAGCAGCTTAGGGACTCCAGATACGCAGTATTTT.

The table lists this clonotype with a count of one. J is TRBJ2-3 and V is TRBV6-5; D not certain. V was shortened by 6 bases and J by 5 bases, with 12 bases between the two germline ends. The germline gives CDR1 MNHEY, CDR2 SVGAGI. This CDR3 is 13 amino acids long. The CDR3 here is CASSQELGDTQYF. CDR3 nucleotide sequence: TGTGCCAGCAGCCAGGAACTTGGAGATACGCAGTATTTT.

This clonotype was observed a handful of times. V gene TRBV7-2 combines with J gene TRBJ2-3, with 7 positions matching TRBD1. The CDR3 length is 15 residues. Germline trimming cut 1 base from V and 4 bases from J; bases unmatched to any gene: 5. Germline loops: CDR1 SGHTA, CDR2 FQGNSA. The CDR3 reads CASSLVYRGPDTQYF. CDR3 coding DNA: TGTGCCAGCAGCTTAGTCTACAGGGGACCAGATACGCAGTATTTT.

The genes are TRBV20-1 and TRBJ2-1, with D uncertain. Trimming stripped 5 bases from V and 6 bases from J, with 14 bases between. Germline assignment: CDR1 DFQATT and CDR2 SNEGSKA (reference sequence). CDR3 length: 13 amino acids. Written as DNA, the CDR3 is TGCAGTGCTCCCCGCAAGCTCGGCAATGAGCAGTTCTTC. Translation gives CSAPRKLGNEQFF.

The chain recombines TRBV19 with TRBJ1-6, with no clear D. Trimming removed 5 bases at V and 7 bases at J, with 9 bases between. The germline CDR1 and CDR2 sequences are LNHDA and SQIVND (reference sequence). CDR3 length equals 13 residues. The CDR3 nucleotides are TGTGCCAGTAGTCAACTGTTAAATTCACCCCTCCACTTT. As protein: CASSQLLNSPLHF.

The chain recombines TRBV6-8 with TRBJ2-4, with D possibly being TRBD1 (5 bases). Trimming took 7 bases from V and 3 from J, leaving 19 bases between them. CDR1 and CDR2 (germline): MNHGY, SAAAGT. CDR3 length: 16 residues. The chain's CDR3 is CASILGRGFDKNIQYF. DNA of the CDR3: TGTGCCAGCATCCTAGGTAGGGGTTTCGACAAAAACATTCAGTACTTC.

There are many counts of this clonotype. The chain is built from TRBV7-2 and TRBJ2-5; 11 nucleotides line up with TRBD2. CDR3 length equals 14 residues. Germline CDR1 is SGHTA and CDR2 is FQGNSA. J gave up 5 bases and V 5 bases, and 4 bases lay outside the gene matches. The CDR3 DNA sequence: TGTGCCAGCAGCCAACTAGCGGGAGTGGAGACCCAGTACTTC. Translation: CASSQLAGVETQYF.

This rearrangement joins TRBV20-1 to TRBJ2-5; D remains unclear. V was clipped by 3 bases and J by 2 bases, with 7 bases between them. The germline gives CDR1 DFQATT, CDR2 SNEGSKA (reference sequence). The CDR3 length is 12 residues. The DNA of the CDR3 is TGCAGTGCTAGCACGGGTCAAGAGACCCAGTACTTC. Translation: CSASTGQETQYF.

The chain employs TRBV7-2 and TRBJ1-6, with D unresolved. This CDR3 has 14 residues. CDR1 is SGHTA and CDR2 is FQGNSA in the germline V gene. Between the trimmed V and J ends, which lost 6 bases and 7 bases, there was a span of 13 bases. The CDR3 loop reads CASRTPRENSPLHF. CDR3 bases: TGTGCCAGCAGAACCCCGAGGGAGAATTCACCCCTCCACTTT.

This sequence joins TRBV28 and TRBJ2-7, with D perhaps matching TRBD2 (7 bases). CDR1 MDHEN and CDR2 SYDVKM come from the germline V gene. CDR3 length: 14 amino acids. Trimming removed 7 bases at V and 0 bases at J, with 13 bases between. In nucleotides, the CDR3 is TGTGCCAGCAAGAAGGGGGGGACCTCCTACGAGCAGTACTTC. Residues: CASKKGGTSYEQYF.

This clonotype was found a few times. This rearrangement joins TRBV30 to TRBJ2-7; 10 positions agree with TRBD2. The CDR3 is 15 amino acids. Germline trimming cut 3 bases from V and 3 bases from J; bases unmatched to any gene: 8. CDR1 GTSNPN and CDR2 SVGIG come from the germline V gene (reference sequence). CDR3 in amino acids: CAWSMVLAGVYEQYF. The CDR3, as DNA: TGTGCCTGGAGCATGGTGCTAGCGGGAGTCTACGAGCAGTACTTC.

This clonotype was recorded at least ten times. CDR3 protein: CASSSTHSYEQYF. The CDR3 nucleotides read TGTGCCAGCAGCTCCACGCATTCATACGAGCAGTACTTC. This chain links TRBV7-2 with TRBJ2-7; D is unclear. V was clipped by 4 bases and J by 4 bases, with 11 bases between them. Germline-derived CDR1 and CDR2 are SGHTA and FQGNSA. This CDR3 has 13 amino acids.

This chain links TRBV5-1 with TRBJ2-1, with TRBD1 identical over 8 bases. The CDR3 sequence is 15 residues long. Unmatched junction bases numbered 11, after V lost 9 bases and J lost 3 bases. CDR1 and CDR2 (germline): SGHRS, YFSETQ. The CDR3 sequence is CATAVGTGNYNEQFF. The CDR3 DNA reads as TGCGCCACCGCCGTAGGGACAGGAAACTACAATGAGCAGTTCTTC. Supplemented by reference TRBV5-1 and TRBJ2-1, the full variable domain reads KAGVTQTPRYLIKTRGQQVTLSCSPISGHRSVSWYQQTPGQGLQFLFEYFSETQRNKGNFPGRFSGRQFSNSRSEMNVSTLELGDSALYLCATAVGTGNYNEQFFGPGTRLTVL.

The chain joins TRBV15 to TRBJ1-5, with a tentative D call TRBD1 (5 bases). Germline CDR1 LNHNV, CDR2 YYDKDF (reference sequence). This CDR3 spans 16 amino acids. Trimming took off 2 bases at V and 5 bases at J, with 16 bases between the two ends. The CDR3 coding sequence is TGTGCCACCAGCAGACTACCTGACAGACGATATCAGCCCCAGCATTTT. This encodes CATSRLPDRRYQPQHF.

V is TRBV4-3 and J is TRBJ2-7; TRBD2 matches at 8 bases. Germline trimming cut 1 base from V and 6 bases from J; bases unmatched to any gene: 5. This CDR3 region has 14 residues. Germline assignment: CDR1 LGHNA and CDR2 YSLEER. The CDR3 DNA reads TGCGCCAGCAGCCAAGGCCAGCGGGAGAGCGAGCAGTACTTC. It encodes CASSQGQRESEQYF.

The rearrangement joins TRBV11-2 to TRBJ2-3; D remains ambiguous. Trimming removed 0 bases at V and 2 bases at J, with 12 bases between. CDR1 and CDR2 (germline): SGHAT, FQNNGV. This CDR3 comprises 16 residues. CDR3 protein: CASSLEGVPPTDTQYF. CDR3 nucleotide sequence: TGTGCCAGCAGCTTAGAGGGCGTTCCCCCCACAGATACGCAGTATTTT.

Points on this clonotype: Sequence at one end of the junction differs from germline and may be a read error. This sequence joins TRBV7-8 and TRBJ2-6; D tentatively fits TRBD1 or TRBD2 (5 bases each). Germline V gene data show CDR1 as SGHVS and CDR2 as FQNEAQ. This CDR3 is built from 17 residues. This CDR3 reads CASSLVLPETGANVRTF. The CDR3 region has the DNA TGTGCCAGCAGCTTAGTCCTCCCCGAGACCGGGGCCAACGTCCGGACTTTC.

The V and J genes are TRBV4-1 and TRBJ1-3; tentatively, D is TRBD1 (5 bases). CDR1 MGHRA and CDR2 YSYEKL come from the germline V gene. This CDR3 has 14 residues. V shed 4 bases and J shed 6 bases, with 13 bases lying between them. CDR3 sequence: CASSREGIENTIYF. In DNA, the CDR3 is TGCGCCAGCAGCCGAGAGGGGATTGAAAACACCATATATTTT.